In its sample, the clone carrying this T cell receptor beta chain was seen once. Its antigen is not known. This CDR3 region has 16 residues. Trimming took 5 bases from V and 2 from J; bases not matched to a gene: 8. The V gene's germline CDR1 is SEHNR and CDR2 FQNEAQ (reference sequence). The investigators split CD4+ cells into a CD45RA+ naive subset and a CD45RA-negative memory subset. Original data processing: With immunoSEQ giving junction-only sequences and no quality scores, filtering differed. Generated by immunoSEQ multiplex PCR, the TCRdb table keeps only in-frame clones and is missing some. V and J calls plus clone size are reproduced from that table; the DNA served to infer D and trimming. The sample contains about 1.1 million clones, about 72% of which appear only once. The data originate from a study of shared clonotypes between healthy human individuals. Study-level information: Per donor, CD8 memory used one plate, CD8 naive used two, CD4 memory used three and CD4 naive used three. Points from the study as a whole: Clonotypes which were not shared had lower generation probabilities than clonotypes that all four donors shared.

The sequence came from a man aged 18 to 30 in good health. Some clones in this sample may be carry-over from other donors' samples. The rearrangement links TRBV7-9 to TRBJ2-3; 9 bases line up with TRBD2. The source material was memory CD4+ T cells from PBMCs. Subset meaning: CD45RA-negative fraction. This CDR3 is CASSPRIAGDTDTQYF. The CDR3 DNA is TGTGCCAGCAGCCCCAGGATAGCGGGAGACACAGATACGCAGTATTTT. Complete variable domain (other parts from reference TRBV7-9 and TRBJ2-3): DTGVSQNPRHKITKRGQNVTFRCDPISEHNRLYWYRQTLGQGPEFLTYFQNEAQLEKSRLLSDRFSAERPKGSFSTLEIQRTEQGDSAMYLCASSPRIAGDTDTQYFGPGTRLTVL.